The rows below give T cell receptor beta chains drawn from one sample of a study of T cell responses to AZD1222 COVID-19 vaccine. Clones were read by immunoSEQ multiplex PCR, and TCRdb kept only the in-frame ones, dropping some. The sample lists 150,000 to 200,000 clones, over 80% occurring once. The sample consisted of peripheral blood, taken on day 0 of MenACWY control vaccination. Receptor source: an adult in good health. Both conserved end residues are trimmed from each CDR3. The order of the fields is CDR3 protein, V gene, J gene, D gene. A D gene is named only where the DNA matches it firmly.

CDR3 protein: ASGPDSNEQF; V gene: TRBV28; J gene: TRBJ2-1; D gene: -
CDR3 protein: AISDSGLYEQY; V gene: TRBV10-3; J gene: TRBJ2-7; D gene: -
CDR3 protein: AIGGSDSYEQY; V gene: TRBV10-3; J gene: TRBJ2-7; D gene: -
CDR3 protein: ASSLPQDRLNGYT; V gene: TRBV7-3; J gene: TRBJ1-2; D gene: TRBD1
CDR3 protein: ASSSFLGLQRDYGYT; V gene: TRBV28; J gene: TRBJ1-2; D gene: -
CDR3 protein: ASSSPPNYGYT; V gene: TRBV28; J gene: TRBJ1-2; D gene: -
CDR3 protein: ASSFQPLVNEQY; V gene: TRBV5-5; J gene: TRBJ2-7; D gene: -
CDR3 protein: ASSGLTSGRETQY; V gene: TRBV19; J gene: TRBJ2-5; D gene: TRBD2
CDR3 protein: ASRQEMNTEAF; V gene: TRBV2; J gene: TRBJ1-1; D gene: -
CDR3 protein: ASSQPEGVNTGELF; V gene: TRBV4-1; J gene: TRBJ2-2; D gene: -
CDR3 protein: ASSYSMDRNGGYT; V gene: TRBV6-5; J gene: TRBJ1-2; D gene: TRBD1
CDR3 protein: ASSLIPGEQF; V gene: TRBV28; J gene: TRBJ2-1; D gene: -
CDR3 protein: ASSRDSLSEQF; V gene: TRBV5-5; J gene: TRBJ2-1; D gene: -
CDR3 protein: ASSSHIAGTPLAQY; V gene: TRBV28; J gene: TRBJ2-5; D gene: -
CDR3 protein: ASSLAGGARRAGNTIY; V gene: TRBV7-9; J gene: TRBJ1-3; D gene: TRBD1
CDR3 protein: ASSTNDRGRGYGYT; V gene: TRBV7-2; J gene: TRBJ1-2; D gene: TRBD1
CDR3 protein: ASSIRGGEQF; V gene: TRBV6-6; J gene: TRBJ2-1; D gene: -
CDR3 protein: ASSLEGFWYSPLH; V gene: TRBV5-1; J gene: TRBJ1-6; D gene: -
CDR3 protein: ASSEGGSSTDTQY; V gene: TRBV6-4; J gene: TRBJ2-3; D gene: -
CDR3 protein: ASSPLRDSPLH; V gene: TRBV12-3/TRBV12-4; J gene: TRBJ1-6; D gene: -
CDR3 protein: ASSYSGTSGNEQF; V gene: TRBV28; J gene: TRBJ2-1; D gene: TRBD2
CDR3 protein: ASSLGYGNGYT; V gene: TRBV7-9; J gene: TRBJ1-2; D gene: -